The rows below give T cell receptor beta chains drawn from one sample of a study of CD39 and CD103 CD8 tumor-infiltrating T cells. The repertoire was sequenced with immunoSEQ multiplex PCR; TCRdb's copy has only in-frame clones and lacks some. The sample contains over 15,000 clones, 75% to 95% of which appear only once. The source material was CD8+ T cells sorted from blood. These TCRs come from a human donor with head and neck squamous cell carcinoma. The CDR3 runs from the conserved cysteine through the conserved F or W. The D gene is left open where the match is weak. Clone size appears in some rows only: once, few, many, or a class for an expanded clone.

D	V	J	size	CDR3	DNA
NA	TRBV6-5	TRBJ2-1	NA	CASSYGGNEQFF	TGTGCCAGCAGTTATGGGGGGAATGAGCAGTTCTTC
TRBD1	TRBV6-5	TRBJ1-2	NA	CASRPTTGFGYTF	TGTGCCAGCAGACCTACGACAGGGTTTGGCTACACCTTC
TRBD2	TRBV29-1	TRBJ2-5	NA	CSVTSGGPETQYF	TGCAGCGTAACTAGCGGGGGGCCCGAGACCCAGTACTTC
NA	TRBV11-2	TRBJ2-7	NA	CASSPLLYEQYF	TGTGCCAGCAGCCCTTTACTCTACGAGCAGTACTTC
NA	TRBV10-1	TRBJ2-7	NA	CASPDQGTSYEQYF	TGCGCCAGCCCAGACCAGGGAACTTCCTACGAGCAGTACTTC
NA	TRBV2	TRBJ1-2	NA	CASRLIQSNYGYTF	TGTGCCAGCAGGCTTATACAGTCTAACTATGGCTACACCTTC
NA	TRBV7-9	TRBJ1-2	NA	CASSSTGQLDYGYTF	TGTGCCAGCAGCTCGACAGGACAGTTAGACTATGGCTACACCTTC
NA	TRBV28	TRBJ1-5	NA	CASSPPWAGAGQPQHF	TGTGCCAGCAGCCCACCGTGGGCAGGGGCCGGTCAGCCCCAGCATTTT
TRBD2	TRBV10-1	TRBJ2-7	NA	CASIGLAGAQPTYEQYF	TGCGCCAGCATTGGACTAGCGGGGGCCCAACCCACCTACGAGCAGTACTTC
NA	TRBV5-4	TRBJ1-1	few	CASSVDGNTEAFF	TGTGCCAGCAGCGTTGACGGAAACACTGAAGCTTTCTTT
NA	TRBV28	TRBJ1-1	few	CASSQTEGLNTEAFF	TGTGCCAGCAGCCAAACGGAGGGGTTGAACACTGAAGCTTTCTTT
NA	TRBV19	TRBJ2-2	once	CASIGVGFTGELFF	TGTGCCAGTATAGGGGTGGGTTTCACCGGGGAGCTGTTTTTT
NA	TRBV7-8	TRBJ1-2	once	CASSHETVNYGYTF	TGTGCCAGCAGCCACGAGACAGTGAACTATGGCTACACCTTC
NA	TRBV19	TRBJ2-7	NA	CASSIGTFYEQYF	TGTGCCAGTAGTATAGGGACTTTCTACGAGCAGTACTTC